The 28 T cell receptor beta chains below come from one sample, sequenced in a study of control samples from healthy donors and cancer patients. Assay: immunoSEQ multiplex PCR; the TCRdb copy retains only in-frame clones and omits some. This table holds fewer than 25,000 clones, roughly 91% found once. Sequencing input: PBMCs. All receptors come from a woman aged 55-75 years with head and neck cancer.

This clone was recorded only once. As DNA, the CDR3 is TGTGCCAGCAGCCCCGCCGGGTTTTACGAGCAGTACTTC. This sequence encodes CASSPAGFYEQYF. This chain joins TRBV11-2 and TRBJ2-7; D remains unclear. Germline loops: CDR1 SGHAT, CDR2 FQNNGV. Trimming left V 5 bases short and J 4 bases short, with 12 bases between. This CDR3 spans 13 amino acids.

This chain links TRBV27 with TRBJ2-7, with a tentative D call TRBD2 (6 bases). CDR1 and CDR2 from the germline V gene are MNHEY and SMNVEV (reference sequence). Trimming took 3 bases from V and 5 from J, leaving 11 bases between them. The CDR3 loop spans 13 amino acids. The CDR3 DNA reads TGTGCCAGCAGTTTTGTCGGGGAGGACGAGCAGTACTTC. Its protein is CASSFVGEDEQYF.

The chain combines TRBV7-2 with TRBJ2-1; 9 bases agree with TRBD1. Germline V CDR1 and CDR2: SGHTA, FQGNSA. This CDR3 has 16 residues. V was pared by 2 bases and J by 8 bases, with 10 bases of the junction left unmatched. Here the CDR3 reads CASSLSRDRARHEQFF. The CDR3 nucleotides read TGTGCCAGCAGCTTATCGCGGGACAGGGCCCGCCATGAGCAGTTCTTC. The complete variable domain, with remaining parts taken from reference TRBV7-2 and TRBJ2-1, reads GAGVSQSPSNKVTEKGKDVELRCDPISGHTALYWYRQSLGQGLEFLIYFQGNSAPDKSGLPSDRFSAERTGGSVSTLTIQRTQQEDSAVYLCASSLSRDRARHEQFFGPGTRLTVL.

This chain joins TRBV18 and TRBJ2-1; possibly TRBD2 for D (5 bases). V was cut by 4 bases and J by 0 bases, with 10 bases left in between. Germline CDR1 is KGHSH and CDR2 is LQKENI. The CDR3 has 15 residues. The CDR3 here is CASSQSGFSYNEQFF. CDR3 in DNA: TGTGCCAGCTCACAGAGCGGCTTCTCCTACAATGAGCAGTTCTTC.

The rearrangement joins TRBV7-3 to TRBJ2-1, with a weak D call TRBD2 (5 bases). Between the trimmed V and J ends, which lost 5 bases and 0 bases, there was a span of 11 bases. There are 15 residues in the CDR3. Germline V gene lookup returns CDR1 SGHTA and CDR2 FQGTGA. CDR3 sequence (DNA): TGTGCCAGCAGCCCGCAACTAGGCTCCTACAATGAGCAGTTCTTC. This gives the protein CASSPQLGSYNEQFF.

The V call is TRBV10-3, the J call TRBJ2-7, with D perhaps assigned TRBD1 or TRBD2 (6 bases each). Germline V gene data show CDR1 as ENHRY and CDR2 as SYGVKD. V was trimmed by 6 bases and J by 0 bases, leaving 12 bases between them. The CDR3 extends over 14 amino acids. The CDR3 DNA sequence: TGTGCCATCAGCCCGGGGGCCCCCTCCTACGAGCAGTACTTC. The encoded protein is CAISPGAPSYEQYF.

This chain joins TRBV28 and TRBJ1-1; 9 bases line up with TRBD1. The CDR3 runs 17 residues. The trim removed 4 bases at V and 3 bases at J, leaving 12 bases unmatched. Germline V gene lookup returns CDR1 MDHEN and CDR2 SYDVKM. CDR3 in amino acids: CASSSSQGASGDTEAFF. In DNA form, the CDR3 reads TGTGCCAGCAGTTCGTCACAGGGGGCGAGTGGGGACACTGAAGCTTTCTTT. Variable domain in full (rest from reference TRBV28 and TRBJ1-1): DVKVTQSSRYLVKRTGEKVFLECVQDMDHENMFWYRQDPGLGLRLIYFSYDVKMKEKGDIPEGYSVSREKKERFSLILESASTNQTSMYLCASSSSQGASGDTEAFFGQGTRLTVV.

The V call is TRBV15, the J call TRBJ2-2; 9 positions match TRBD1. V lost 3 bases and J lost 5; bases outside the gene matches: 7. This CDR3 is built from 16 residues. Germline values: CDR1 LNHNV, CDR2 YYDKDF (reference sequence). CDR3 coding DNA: TGTGCCACCAGCAGGGGACAGGGCGTTCGAACCGGGGAGCTGTTTTTT. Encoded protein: CATSRGQGVRTGELFF.

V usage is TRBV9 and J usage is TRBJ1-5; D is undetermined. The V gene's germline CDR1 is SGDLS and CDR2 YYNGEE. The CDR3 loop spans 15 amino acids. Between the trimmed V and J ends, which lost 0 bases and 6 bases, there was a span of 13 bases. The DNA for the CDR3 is TGTGCCAGCAGCGTAGACCATTGGGTAGGTCAGCCCCAGCATTTT. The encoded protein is CASSVDHWVGQPQHF.

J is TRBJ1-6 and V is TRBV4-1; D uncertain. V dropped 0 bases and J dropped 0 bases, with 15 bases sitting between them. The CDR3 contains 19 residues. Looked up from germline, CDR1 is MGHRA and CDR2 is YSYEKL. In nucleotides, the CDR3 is TGCGCCAGCAGCCAAGATATCTTGGGAGTGAGCTCCTATAATTCACCCCTCCACTTT. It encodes CASSQDILGVSSYNSPLHF.

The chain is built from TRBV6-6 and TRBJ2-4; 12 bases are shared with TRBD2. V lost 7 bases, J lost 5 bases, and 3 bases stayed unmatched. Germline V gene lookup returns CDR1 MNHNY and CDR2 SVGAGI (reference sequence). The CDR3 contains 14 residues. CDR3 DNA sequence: TGTGCCAGCACGGCTAGCGGGAGGGAAAACATTCAGTACTTC. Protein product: CASTASGRENIQYF.

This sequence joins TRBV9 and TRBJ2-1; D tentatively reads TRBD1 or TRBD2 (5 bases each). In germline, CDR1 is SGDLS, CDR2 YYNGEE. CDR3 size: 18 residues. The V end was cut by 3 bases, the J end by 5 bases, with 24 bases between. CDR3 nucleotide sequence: TGTGCCAGCAGCGCCCTCCCGGGACCCGGCTCTGTACACAATGAGCAGTTCTTC. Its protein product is CASSALPGPGSVHNEQFF.

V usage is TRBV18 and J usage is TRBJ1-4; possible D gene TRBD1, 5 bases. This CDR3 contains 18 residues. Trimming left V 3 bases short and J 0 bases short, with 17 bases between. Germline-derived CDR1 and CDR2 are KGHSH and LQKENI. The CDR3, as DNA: TGTGCCAGCTCACCCCGACAGCCAGCCCCAACAACTAATGAAAAACTGTTTTTT. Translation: CASSPRQPAPTTNEKLFF.

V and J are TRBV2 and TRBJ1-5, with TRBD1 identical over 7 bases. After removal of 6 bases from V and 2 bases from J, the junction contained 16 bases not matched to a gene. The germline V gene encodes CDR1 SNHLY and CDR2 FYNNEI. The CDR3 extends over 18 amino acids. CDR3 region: CASSGDSLRVLGNQPQHF. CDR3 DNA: TGTGCCAGCAGCGGGGACAGTCTTAGGGTCTTGGGCAATCAGCCCCAGCATTTT.

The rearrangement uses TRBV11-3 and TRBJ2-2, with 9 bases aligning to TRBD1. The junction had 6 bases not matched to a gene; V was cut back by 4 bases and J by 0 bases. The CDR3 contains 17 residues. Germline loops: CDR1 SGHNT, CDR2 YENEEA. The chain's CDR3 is CASSWAGTGSNTGELFF. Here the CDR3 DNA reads TGTGCCAGCAGCTGGGCCGGGACAGGGTCGAACACCGGGGAGCTGTTTTTT.

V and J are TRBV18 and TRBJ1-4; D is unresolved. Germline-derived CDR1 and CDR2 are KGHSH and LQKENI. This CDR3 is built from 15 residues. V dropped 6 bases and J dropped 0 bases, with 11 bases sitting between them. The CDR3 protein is CASSRTLATNEKLFF. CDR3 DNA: TGTGCCAGCTCTCGAACACTGGCAACTAATGAAAAACTGTTTTTT.

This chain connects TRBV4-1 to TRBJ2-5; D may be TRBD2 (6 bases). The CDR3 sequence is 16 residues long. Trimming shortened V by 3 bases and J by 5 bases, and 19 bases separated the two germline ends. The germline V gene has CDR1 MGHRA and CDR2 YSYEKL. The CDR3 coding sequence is TGCGCCAGCAGCCACCGGGGGACCTCGGTTTTGGAGACCCAGTACTTC. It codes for CASSHRGTSVLETQYF.

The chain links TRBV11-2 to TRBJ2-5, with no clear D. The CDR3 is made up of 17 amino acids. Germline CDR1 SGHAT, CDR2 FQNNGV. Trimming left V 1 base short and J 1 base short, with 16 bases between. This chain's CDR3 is CASSLGVVGLGQETQYF. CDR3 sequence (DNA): TGTGCCAGCAGCTTAGGGGTGGTGGGGTTGGGCCAAGAGACCCAGTACTTC.

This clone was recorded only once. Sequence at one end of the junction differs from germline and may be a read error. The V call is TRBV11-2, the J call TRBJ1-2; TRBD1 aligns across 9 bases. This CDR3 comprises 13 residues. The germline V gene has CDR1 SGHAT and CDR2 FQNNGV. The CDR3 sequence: CASSLGGTGIGHF. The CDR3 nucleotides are TGTGCCAGCAGCTTAGGGGGGACAGGGATCGGACACTTC.

CDR3 bases: TGCGCCAGCAGCGACACCCCCGTTAGAAACACCGGGGAGCTGTTTTTT. Encoded protein: CASSDTPVRNTGELFF. The rearrangement uses TRBV5-1 and TRBJ2-2; no clear D gene. Trimming stripped 4 bases from V and 2 bases from J, with 15 bases between. The CDR3 runs 16 residues. The germline V gene encodes CDR1 SGHRS and CDR2 YFSETQ.

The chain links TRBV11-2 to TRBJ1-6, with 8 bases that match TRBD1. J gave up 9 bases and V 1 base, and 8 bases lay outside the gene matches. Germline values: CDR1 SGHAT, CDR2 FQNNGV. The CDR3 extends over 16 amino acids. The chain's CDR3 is CASSLGTGSTRSPLHF. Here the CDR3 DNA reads TGTGCCAGCAGCTTAGGGACAGGGTCTACCCGTTCACCCCTCCACTTT.

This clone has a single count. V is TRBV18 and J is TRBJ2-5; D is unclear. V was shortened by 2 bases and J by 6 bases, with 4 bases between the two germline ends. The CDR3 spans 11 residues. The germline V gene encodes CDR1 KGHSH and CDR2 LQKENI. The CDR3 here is CASSPEKTQYF. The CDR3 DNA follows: TGTGCCAGCTCACCAGAAAAGACCCAGTACTTC. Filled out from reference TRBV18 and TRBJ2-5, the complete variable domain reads NAGVMQNPRHLVRRRGQEARLRCSPMKGHSHVYWYRQLPEEGLKFMVYLQKENIIDESGMPKERFSAEFPKEGPSILRIQQVVRGDSAAYFCASSPEKTQYFGPGTRLLVL.

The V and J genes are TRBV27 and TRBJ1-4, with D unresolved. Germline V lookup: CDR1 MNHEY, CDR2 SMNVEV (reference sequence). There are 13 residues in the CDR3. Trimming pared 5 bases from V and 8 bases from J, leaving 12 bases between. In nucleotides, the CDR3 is TGTGCCAGCAGTGGCAGGATTAGGGAAAAACTGTTTTTT. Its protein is CASSGRIREKLFF.

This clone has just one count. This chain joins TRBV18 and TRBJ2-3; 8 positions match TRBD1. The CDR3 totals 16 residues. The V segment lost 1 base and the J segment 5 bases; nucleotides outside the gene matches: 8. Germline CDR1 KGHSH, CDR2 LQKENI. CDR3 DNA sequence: TGTGCCAGCTCACCACTTACAGGGGGATGGATAGATACGCAGTATTTT. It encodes CASSPLTGGWIDTQYF.

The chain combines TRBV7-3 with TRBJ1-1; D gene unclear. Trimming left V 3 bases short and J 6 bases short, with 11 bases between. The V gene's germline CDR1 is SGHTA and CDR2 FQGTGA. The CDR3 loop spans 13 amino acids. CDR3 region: CASSFSLKSEAFF. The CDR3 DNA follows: TGTGCCAGCAGCTTTTCTCTTAAGTCTGAAGCTTTCTTT.

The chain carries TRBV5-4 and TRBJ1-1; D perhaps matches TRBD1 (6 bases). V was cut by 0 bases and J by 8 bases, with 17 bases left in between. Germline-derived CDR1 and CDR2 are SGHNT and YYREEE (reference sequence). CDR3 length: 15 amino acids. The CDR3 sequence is CASSLAGTTSREAFF. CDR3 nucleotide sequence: TGTGCCAGCAGCTTGGCAGGGACAACTAGTAGAGAAGCTTTCTTT.

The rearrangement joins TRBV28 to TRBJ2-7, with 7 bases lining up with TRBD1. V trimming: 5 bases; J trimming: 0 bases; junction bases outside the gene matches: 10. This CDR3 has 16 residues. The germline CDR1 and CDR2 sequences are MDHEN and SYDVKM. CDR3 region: CASSQDDRVGSYEQYF. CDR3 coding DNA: TGTGCCAGCAGTCAAGACGACAGGGTAGGCTCCTACGAGCAGTACTTC.

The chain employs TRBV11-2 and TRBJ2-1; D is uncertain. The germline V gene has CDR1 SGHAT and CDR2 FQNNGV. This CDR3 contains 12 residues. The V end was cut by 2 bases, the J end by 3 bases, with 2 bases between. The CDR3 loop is CASSLHYNEQFF. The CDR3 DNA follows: TGTGCCAGCAGCTTACACTACAATGAGCAGTTCTTC.